Shown below are 28 T cell receptor beta chains from a single sample sequenced in a study of blood T cells in healthy people across ages. The use of a sample-barcoded 5' primer and a J-beta primer mix characterized a second PCR of about 7 to 12 cycles. TCRdb called the 5' RACE reads again in MiXCR, with one record for every CDR3 protein. The sample contains about 780,000 distinct CDR3 sequences, roughly 26% of which appear only once. This same sample was also part of a study on T cells of mothers and their children.

Sequenced: blood. The receptors derive from a boy between 5 and 17 years old in good health.

This clonotype was detected once. V and J are TRBV20-1 and TRBJ1-2; 7 nucleotides line up with TRBD1. The V gene end was trimmed by 5 bases and the J gene end by 8 bases; junction bases not matched to a gene: 11. This CDR3 is 13 amino acids long. In germline, CDR1 is DFQATT, CDR2 SNEGSKA (reference sequence). The CDR3 loop is CSAVDRRNGGYTF. The DNA for the CDR3 is TGCAGTGCTGTGGACAGGAGAAATGGGGGCTACACCTTC.

The CDR3 sequence is CASSVRDIYEQYF. The CDR3 DNA is TGTGCCAGCAGCGTCCGGGACATCTACGAGCAGTACTTC. The rearrangement uses TRBV14 and TRBJ2-5, with D possibly matching TRBD1 (6 bases). The J call is doubtful: the DNA matches TRBJ2-7 better. Germline-derived CDR1 and CDR2 are SGHDN and FVKESK. The length of the CDR3 is 13 residues.

This clonotype came up many times. This sequence joins TRBV5-1 and TRBJ2-2; D perhaps matches TRBD1 (6 bases). The CDR3 has 15 residues. With 4 bases removed from V and 4 bases from J, the gap between germline ends came to 14 bases. From germline, CDR1 is SGHRS and CDR2 YFSETQ. Here the CDR3 reads CASSPGQGSTGELFF. In DNA, the CDR3 is TGCGCCAGCAGCCCCGGGCAGGGGTCCACCGGGGAGCTGTTTTTT.

The table lists this clonotype with a few counts. The chain links TRBV5-1 to TRBJ2-5, with TRBD1 matching 8 bases. Gene TRBJ2-1 matches the end of the DNA better, so the J call may be wrong. The germline V gene has CDR1 SGHRS and CDR2 YFSETQ. The CDR3 extends over 13 amino acids. The CDR3 is CASSSDRAVEQFF. The CDR3 bases are TGCGCCAGCAGCTCGGACAGGGCGGTTGAGCAGTTCTTC.

This chain uses TRBV7-9 with TRBJ2-5, with D uncertain. The end of the DNA is better explained by TRBJ2-7, so the J call may be wrong. CDR3 length: 15 residues. Per germline, CDR1 SEHNR and CDR2 FQNEAQ (reference sequence). Written as DNA, the CDR3 is TGTGCCAGCAGCCCAAGTCCGGGCGACTCCTACGAGCAGTACTTC. It is translated as CASSPSPGDSYEQYF.

The chain couples TRBV28 to TRBJ2-1, with D possibly matching TRBD2 (6 bases). The CDR3 runs 13 residues. V was cut by 8 bases and J by 7 bases, with 15 bases left in between. Germline values: CDR1 MDHEN, CDR2 SYDVKM. This CDR3 is CASEDGTPNEQFF. CDR3 coding DNA: TGTGCCAGCGAGGATGGGACTCCTAATGAGCAGTTCTTC.

This rearrangement joins TRBV7-9 to TRBJ2-5; 10 nucleotides align to TRBD2. Judging by the DNA end, TRBJ2-7 fits better; the J call may be wrong. The germline V gene encodes CDR1 SEHNR and CDR2 FQNEAQ (reference sequence). The CDR3 sequence is 17 residues long. CDR3 DNA: TGTGCCAGCAGCCCCAACGTCGGACTAGCGGACGCCTACGAGCAGTACTTC. It encodes CASSPNVGLADAYEQYF.

This clonotype was seen a few times. V and J are TRBV20-1 and TRBJ1-5; D possibly corresponds to TRBD1 (6 bases). V lost 0 bases to trimming and J lost 6 bases, with 12 bases between them. Germline V lookup: CDR1 DFQATT, CDR2 SNEGSKA (reference sequence). The CDR3 sequence is 14 residues long. CDR3 sequence reads: CSARDGAGVQPQHF. CDR3 bases: TGCAGTGCTAGAGATGGAGCAGGGGTTCAGCCCCAGCATTTT.

The gene calls are TRBV27 and TRBJ1-1; tentatively, D is TRBD1 (6 bases). The CDR3 loop spans 14 amino acids. The V and J ends lost 8 bases and 5 bases respectively, with 18 bases between them. From germline, CDR1 is MNHEY and CDR2 SMNVEV (reference sequence). In DNA form, the CDR3 reads TGTGCCAGCCACTCCTTCGGGGGCAAAACTGAAGCTTTCTTT. Protein product: CASHSFGGKTEAFF.

This clonotype turned up a few times. V gene TRBV5-5 combines with J gene TRBJ2-1; D is possibly TRBD2 (6 bases). The DNA end is a closer match to TRBJ2-7, so the J assignment may be wrong. Per the germline V gene, CDR1 is SGHKS and CDR2 is YYEKEE (reference sequence). This CDR3 contains 15 residues. The CDR3 DNA reads as TGTGCCAGCAGCTTGTTTGTAGCGGCCGGAAACGAGCAGTACTTC. The encoded protein is CASSLFVAAGNEQYF.

This clonotype came up a few times. V usage is TRBV20-1 and J usage is TRBJ2-3; no definite D call. V was clipped by 1 base and J by 4 bases, with 18 bases between them. From germline, CDR1 is DFQATT and CDR2 SNEGSKA (reference sequence). The CDR3 runs to 16 residues. CDR3 residues: CSARAPVLVSSDTQYF. The DNA of the CDR3 is TGCAGTGCTAGAGCCCCCGTTCTAGTATCCTCAGATACGCAGTATTTT.

The CDR3 reads CASSYYRGTGNTIYF. The DNA of the CDR3 is TGTGCCAGCAGTTACTACAGGGGTACTGGAAACACCATATATTTT. The chain carries TRBV6-6 and TRBJ1-3; TRBD1 matches at 7 bases. CDR3 length equals 15 residues. CDR1 and CDR2 from the germline V gene are MNHNY and SVGAGI (reference sequence). V trimming: 1 base; J trimming: 2 bases; junction bases outside the gene matches: 2.

This clonotype appeared a single time. This chain connects TRBV23-1 to TRBJ2-5; D is ambiguous. The end of the DNA aligns better with TRBJ2-7, so the J call may be wrong. Being an ORF, TRBV23-1 has a function that is uncertain. The CDR3 is 14 amino acids. CDR3 coding DNA: TGCGCCAGCAGTCAATCGTATCAACATTACGAGCAGTACGTC. This codes for CASSQSYQHYEQYV.

This clonotype showed up just a few times. V usage is TRBV6-6 and J usage is TRBJ1-1, with D perhaps TRBD1 (5 bases). Trimming took 2 bases from V and 4 from J, leaving 20 bases between them. CDR1 MNHNY and CDR2 SVGAGI come from the germline V gene (reference sequence). CDR3 length: 17 amino acids. CDR3 DNA sequence: TGTGCCAGCAGTTACAAATCCCTTGAGGGGCTCGGCACTGAAGCTTTCTTT. Protein sequence: CASSYKSLEGLGTEAFF.

The rearrangement uses TRBV20-1 and TRBJ1-4; 7 nucleotides agree with TRBD1. The length of the CDR3 is 13 residues. Germline values: CDR1 DFQATT, CDR2 SNEGSKA (reference sequence). The J segment lost 8 bases and the V segment lost 4 bases, leaving 7 bases of the junction unmatched. The chain's CDR3 is CSAMGQSGEKLFF. The CDR3 nucleotides are TGCAGTGCTATGGGACAGTCCGGGGAAAAACTGTTTTTT.

This chain connects TRBV5-1 to TRBJ1-1; the D is unclear. The V and J ends lost 0 bases and 4 bases respectively, with 13 bases between them. This CDR3 comprises 15 residues. Germline V CDR1 and CDR2: SGHRS, YFSETQ. CDR3 amino acids: CASSLGVRLGTEAFF. The DNA for the CDR3 is TGCGCCAGCAGCTTGGGGGTCAGACTGGGCACTGAAGCTTTCTTT.

This clonotype was seen a few times. The J gene is TRBJ1-2, the V gene TRBV5-5; D might be TRBD1 (6 bases). The V and J ends lost 6 bases and 8 bases respectively, with 20 bases between them. The CDR3 runs to 14 residues. The germline gives CDR1 SGHKS, CDR2 YYEKEE (reference sequence). The CDR3: CASTQRDGGLGYTF. CDR3 DNA sequence: TGTGCCAGCACCCAAAGGGACGGGGGCTTAGGCTACACCTTC.

This clonotype has just a few counts. V gene TRBV5-1 combines with J gene TRBJ1-2, with a tentative D call TRBD1 (5 bases). The CDR3 extends over 14 amino acids. The germline V and J ends were trimmed by 0 bases and 3 bases, with 9 bases remaining between them. CDR1 is SGHRS and CDR2 is YFSETQ in the germline V gene. The CDR3, as DNA: TGCGCCAGCAGCTTGGGACAGATCTACTATGGCTACACCTTC. Amino acid sequence: CASSLGQIYYGYTF.

This chain links TRBV14 with TRBJ2-5; TRBD2 might be the D (6 bases). This CDR3 has 14 residues. Trimming removed 5 bases from V and 5 bases from J, with 15 bases in between. Germline V lookup: CDR1 SGHDN, CDR2 FVKESK. The CDR3 spells CASSAFGGVETQYF. As DNA, the CDR3 is TGTGCCAGCAGCGCATTCGGGGGTGTGGAGACCCAGTACTTC. Together with reference TRBV14 and TRBJ2-5, the CDR3 gives the full variable domain: EAGVTQFPSHSVIEKGQTVTLRCDPISGHDNLYWYRRVMGKEIKFLLHFVKESKQDESGMPNNRFLAERTGGTYSTLKVQPAELEDSGVYFCASSAFGGVETQYFGPGTRLLVL.

There are a few counts of this clonotype. V usage is TRBV6-6 and J usage is TRBJ2-3, with D unresolved. V lost 0 bases and J 6 bases, leaving 13 bases between the germline ends. CDR1 and CDR2 (germline): MNHNY, SVGAGI (reference sequence). This CDR3 region has 15 residues. The CDR3 DNA reads TGTGCCAGCAGTTACTCGGTTAGGGTGAGGGATACGCAGTATTTT. Protein product: CASSYSVRVRDTQYF.

The chain combines TRBV3-1 with TRBJ2-4; D uncertain. The CDR3 length is 12 residues. V lost 4 bases and J lost 8, with 9 bases in between. Germline V gene data show CDR1 as LGHDT and CDR2 as YNNKEL (reference sequence). DNA of the CDR3: TGTGCCAGCAGCCTACTTGGCGACATTCAGTACTTC. It is translated as CASSLLGDIQYF.

The chain uses TRBV7-8 and TRBJ1-1; D call uncertain. Trimming pared 5 bases from V and 7 bases from J, leaving 11 bases between. Looked up from germline, CDR1 is SGHVS and CDR2 is FQNEAQ. This CDR3 comprises 12 residues. The CDR3 coding sequence is TGTGCCAGCAGCCCTGACCTAATTGAAGCTTTCTTT. Protein product: CASSPDLIEAFF.

This clonotype was observed a few times. The chain employs TRBV29-1 and TRBJ1-2, with 9 bases lining up with TRBD1. The CDR3 contains 11 residues. V lost 6 bases to trimming and J lost 8 bases; unmatched junction nucleotides: 4. Looked up from germline, CDR1 is SQVTM and CDR2 is ANQGSEA. The CDR3 here is CSVWDREGYTF. The CDR3 DNA is TGCAGCGTGTGGGACAGGGAAGGCTACACCTTC. Using reference TRBV29-1 and TRBJ1-2 for the parts outside the CDR3, the full variable domain is SAVISQKPSRDICQRGTSLTIQCQVDSQVTMMFWYRQQPGQSLTLIATANQGSEATYESGFVIDKFPISRPNLTFSTLTVSNMSPEDSSIYLCSVWDREGYTFGSGTRLTVV.

This clonotype was seen more than once but under ten times. The rearrangement uses TRBV10-3 and TRBJ2-5; TRBD1 agrees at 9 bases. In germline, CDR1 is ENHRY, CDR2 SYGVKD. V lost 8 bases and J lost 5; bases outside the gene matches: 6. This CDR3 has 13 amino acids. CDR3: CAIQEQGAETQYF. The CDR3 coding sequence is TGTGCCATCCAGGAACAGGGGGCGGAGACCCAGTACTTC.

The genes are TRBV19 and TRBJ2-3, with TRBD1 as a possible D gene (6 bases). CDR3 length: 15 residues. Trimming took 3 bases from V and 9 from J, leaving 19 bases between them. The V gene's germline CDR1 is LNHDA and CDR2 SQIVND (reference sequence). This chain's CDR3 is CASSIHSKQGRTQYF. The CDR3 DNA is TGTGCCAGTAGTATCCACTCGAAACAGGGTAGGACGCAGTATTTT. The full variable domain, with the rest looked up from reference TRBV19 and TRBJ2-3, is DGGITQSPKYLFRKEGQNVTLSCEQNLNHDAMYWYRQDPGQGLRLIYYSQIVNDFQKGDIAEGYSVSREKKESFPLTVTSAQKNPTAFYLCASSIHSKQGRTQYFGPGTRLTVL.

A few counts support this clonotype. This chain joins TRBV29-1 and TRBJ2-7, with D possibly matching TRBD1 (6 bases). CDR3 length: 15 residues. Germline CDR1 reads SQVTM; CDR2 reads ANQGSEA. V was trimmed by 6 bases and J by 0 bases, leaving 18 bases between them. This CDR3 reads CSVHMTGQSSYEQYF. CDR3 DNA sequence: TGCAGCGTCCACATGACAGGTCAGAGCTCCTACGAGCAGTACTTC.

This chain links TRBV7-2 with TRBJ2-7, with a tentative D call TRBD1 (5 bases). In germline, CDR1 is SGHTA, CDR2 FQGNSA. This CDR3 has 14 residues. The V end was cut by 3 bases, the J end by 0 bases, with 9 bases between. The CDR3: CASSFSGASYEQYF. The DNA of the CDR3 is TGTGCCAGCAGCTTCTCTGGGGCCTCCTACGAGCAGTACTTC.

The J gene is TRBJ1-2, the V gene TRBV6-6, with D maybe TRBD1 (6 bases). Per germline, CDR1 MNHNY and CDR2 SVGAGI (reference sequence). This CDR3 contains 14 residues. Trimming cost V 6 bases and J 3 bases, with 14 bases left between them. CDR3 coding DNA: TGTGCCAGCAGGTCGTCGACAGGAGACTATGGCTACACCTTC. It codes for CASRSSTGDYGYTF.